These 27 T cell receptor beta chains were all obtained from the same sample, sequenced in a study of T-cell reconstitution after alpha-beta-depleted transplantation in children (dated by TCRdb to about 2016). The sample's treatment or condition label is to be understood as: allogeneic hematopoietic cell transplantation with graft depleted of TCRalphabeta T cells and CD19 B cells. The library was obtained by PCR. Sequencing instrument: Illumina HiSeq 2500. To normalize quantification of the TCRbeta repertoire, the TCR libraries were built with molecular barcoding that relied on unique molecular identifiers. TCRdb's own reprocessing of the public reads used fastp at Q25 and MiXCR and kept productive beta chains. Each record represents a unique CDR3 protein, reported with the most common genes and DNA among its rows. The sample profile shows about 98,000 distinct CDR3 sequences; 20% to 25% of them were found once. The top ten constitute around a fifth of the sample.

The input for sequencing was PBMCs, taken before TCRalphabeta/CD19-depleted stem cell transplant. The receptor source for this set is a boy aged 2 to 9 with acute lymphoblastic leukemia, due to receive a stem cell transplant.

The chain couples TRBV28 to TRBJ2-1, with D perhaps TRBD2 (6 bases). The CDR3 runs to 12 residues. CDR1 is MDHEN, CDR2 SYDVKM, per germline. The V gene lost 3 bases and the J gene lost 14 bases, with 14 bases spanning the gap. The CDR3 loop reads CASSLPGRGEFF. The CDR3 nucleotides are TGTGCCAGCAGTTTGCCCGGGAGAGGGGAGTTCTTC.

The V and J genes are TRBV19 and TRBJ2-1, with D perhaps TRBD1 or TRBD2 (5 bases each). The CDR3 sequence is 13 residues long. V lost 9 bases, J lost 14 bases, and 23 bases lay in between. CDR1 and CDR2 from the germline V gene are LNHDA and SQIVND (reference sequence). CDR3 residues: CASRDGARVEEFF. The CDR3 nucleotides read TGTGCCAGCCGGGATGGGGCCAGGGTTGAAGAGTTCTTC.

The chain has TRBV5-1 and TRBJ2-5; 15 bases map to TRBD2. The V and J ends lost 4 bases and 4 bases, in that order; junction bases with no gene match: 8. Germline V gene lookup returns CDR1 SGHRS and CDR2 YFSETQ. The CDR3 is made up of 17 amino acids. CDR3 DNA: TGCGCCAGCAGCAGCGGATTGGGACTAGCGGGAGGAGAGACCCAGTACTTC. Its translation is CASSSGLGLAGGETQYF.

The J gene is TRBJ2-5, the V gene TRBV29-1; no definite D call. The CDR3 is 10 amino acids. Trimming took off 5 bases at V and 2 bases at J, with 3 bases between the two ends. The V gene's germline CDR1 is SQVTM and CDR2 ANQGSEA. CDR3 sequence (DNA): TGCAGCGTTTCACAAGAGACCCAGTACTTC. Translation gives CSVSQETQYF.

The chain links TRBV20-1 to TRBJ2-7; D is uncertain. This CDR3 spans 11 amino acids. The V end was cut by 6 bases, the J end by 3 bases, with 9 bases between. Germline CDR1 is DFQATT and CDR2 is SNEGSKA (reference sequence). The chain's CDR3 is CSATDGYEQYF. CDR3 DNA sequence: TGCAGTGCGACGGACGGCTACGAGCAGTACTTC.

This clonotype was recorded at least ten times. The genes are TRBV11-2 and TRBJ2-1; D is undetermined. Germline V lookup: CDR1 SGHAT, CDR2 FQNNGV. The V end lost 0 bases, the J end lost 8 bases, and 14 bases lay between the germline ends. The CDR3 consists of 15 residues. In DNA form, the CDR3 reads TGTGCCAGCAGCTTAGATCTGTGGGCTACCCATGAGCAGTTCTTC. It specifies CASSLDLWATHEQFF.

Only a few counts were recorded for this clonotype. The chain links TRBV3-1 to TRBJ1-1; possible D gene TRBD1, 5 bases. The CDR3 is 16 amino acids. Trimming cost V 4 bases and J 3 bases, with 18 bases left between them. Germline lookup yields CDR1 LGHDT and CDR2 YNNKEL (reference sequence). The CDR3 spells CASSPTRRGGYTEAFF. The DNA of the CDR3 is TGTGCCAGCAGCCCAACACGTAGGGGAGGGTACACTGAAGCTTTCTTT.

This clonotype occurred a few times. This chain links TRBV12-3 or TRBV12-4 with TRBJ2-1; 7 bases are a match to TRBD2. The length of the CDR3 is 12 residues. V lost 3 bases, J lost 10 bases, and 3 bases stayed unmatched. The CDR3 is CASSFYGGEQFF. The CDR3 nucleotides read TGTGCCAGCAGTTTTTACGGGGGGGAGCAGTTCTTC.

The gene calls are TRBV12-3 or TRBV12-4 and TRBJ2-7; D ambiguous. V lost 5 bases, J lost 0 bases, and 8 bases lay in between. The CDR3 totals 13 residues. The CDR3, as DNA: TGTGCCAGCAGTCCGCTGAGCTCCTACGAGCAGTACTTC. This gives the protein CASSPLSSYEQYF.

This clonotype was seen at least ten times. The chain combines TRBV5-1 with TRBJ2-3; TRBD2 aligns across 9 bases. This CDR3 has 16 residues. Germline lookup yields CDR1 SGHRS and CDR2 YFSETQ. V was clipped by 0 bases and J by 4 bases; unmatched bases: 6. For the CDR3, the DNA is TGCGCCAGCAGCTTGGTTGGTAGCGGGAGACCAGATACGCAGTATTTT. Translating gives CASSLVGSGRPDTQYF.

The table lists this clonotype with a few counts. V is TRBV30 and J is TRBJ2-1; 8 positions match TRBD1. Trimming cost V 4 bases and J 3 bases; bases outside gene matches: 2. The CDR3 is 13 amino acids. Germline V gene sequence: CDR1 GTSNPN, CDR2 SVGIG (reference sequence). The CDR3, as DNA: TGTGCCTGGAAGGACAGGGACTACAATGAGCAGTTCTTC. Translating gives CAWKDRDYNEQFF.

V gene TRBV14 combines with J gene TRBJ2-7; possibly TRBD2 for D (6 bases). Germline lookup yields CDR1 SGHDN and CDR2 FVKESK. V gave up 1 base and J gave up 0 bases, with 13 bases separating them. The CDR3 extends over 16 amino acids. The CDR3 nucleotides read TGTGCCAGCAGCCAAGTCAATCTAGCGAGCTCCTACGAGCAGTACTTC. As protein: CASSQVNLASSYEQYF.

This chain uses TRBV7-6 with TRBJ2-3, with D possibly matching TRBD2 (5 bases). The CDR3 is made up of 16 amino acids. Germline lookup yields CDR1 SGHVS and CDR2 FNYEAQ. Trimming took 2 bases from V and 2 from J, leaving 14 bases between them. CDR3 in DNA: TGTGCCAGCAGCTTACGTGGCGGGCGATACACAGATACGCAGTATTTT. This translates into CASSLRGGRYTDTQYF.

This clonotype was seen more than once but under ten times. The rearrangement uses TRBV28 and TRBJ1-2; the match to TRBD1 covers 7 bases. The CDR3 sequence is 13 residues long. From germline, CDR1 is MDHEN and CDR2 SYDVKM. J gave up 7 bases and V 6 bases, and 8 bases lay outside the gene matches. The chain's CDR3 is CASRATGDSGYTF. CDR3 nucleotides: TGTGCCAGCAGAGCTACAGGGGATAGTGGCTACACCTTC.

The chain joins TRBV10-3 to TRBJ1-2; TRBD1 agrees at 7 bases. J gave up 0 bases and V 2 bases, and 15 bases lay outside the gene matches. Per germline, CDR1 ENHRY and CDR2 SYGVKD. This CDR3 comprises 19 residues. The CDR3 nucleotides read TGTGCCATCAGTGAGATTTTACAGGGGCCTACGTCGCCTAACTATGGCTACACCTTC. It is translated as CAISEILQGPTSPNYGYTF.

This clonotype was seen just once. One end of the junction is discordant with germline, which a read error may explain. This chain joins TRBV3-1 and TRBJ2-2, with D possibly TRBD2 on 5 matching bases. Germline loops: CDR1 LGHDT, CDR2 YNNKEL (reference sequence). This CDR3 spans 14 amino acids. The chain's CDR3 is CASNQRRGSGELFF. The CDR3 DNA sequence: TGTGCCAGCAACCAACGACGCGGGTCCGGGGAGCTGTTTTTT.

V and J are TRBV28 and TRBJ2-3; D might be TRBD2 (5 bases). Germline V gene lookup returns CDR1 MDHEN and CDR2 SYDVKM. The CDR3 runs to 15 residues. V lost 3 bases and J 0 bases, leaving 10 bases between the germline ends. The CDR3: CASSLSGSSTDTQYF. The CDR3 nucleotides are TGTGCCAGCAGTTTGAGCGGCTCTAGCACAGATACGCAGTATTTT.

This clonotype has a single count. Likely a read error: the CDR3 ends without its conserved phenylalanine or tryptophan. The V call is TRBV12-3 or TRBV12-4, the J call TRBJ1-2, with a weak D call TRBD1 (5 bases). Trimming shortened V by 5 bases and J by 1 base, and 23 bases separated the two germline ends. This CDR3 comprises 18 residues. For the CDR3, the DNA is TGTGCCAGCAGTACGGTACTACAGACAGCGACCTTTAACTATGGCTACACCTCC. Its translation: CASSTVLQTATFNYGYTS.

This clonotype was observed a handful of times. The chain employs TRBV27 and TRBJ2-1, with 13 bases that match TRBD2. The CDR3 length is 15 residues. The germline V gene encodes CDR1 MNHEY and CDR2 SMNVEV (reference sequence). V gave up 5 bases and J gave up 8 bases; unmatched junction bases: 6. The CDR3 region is CASSLRLAGGYEQFF. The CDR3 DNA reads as TGTGCCAGCAGTCTCCGACTAGCGGGAGGCTATGAGCAGTTCTTC.

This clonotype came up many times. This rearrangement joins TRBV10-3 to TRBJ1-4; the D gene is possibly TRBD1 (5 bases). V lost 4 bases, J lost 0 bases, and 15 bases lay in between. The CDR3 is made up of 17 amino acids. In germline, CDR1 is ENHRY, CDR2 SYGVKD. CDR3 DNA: TGTGCCATCAGTGGGGGGTTATCGGGAACAACTAATGAAAAACTGTTTTTT. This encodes CAISGGLSGTTNEKLFF.

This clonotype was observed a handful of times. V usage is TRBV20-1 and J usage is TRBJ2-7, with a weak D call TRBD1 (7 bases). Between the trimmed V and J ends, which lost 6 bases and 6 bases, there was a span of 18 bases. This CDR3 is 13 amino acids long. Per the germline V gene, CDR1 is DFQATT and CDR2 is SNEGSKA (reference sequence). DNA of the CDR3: TGCAGTGCCCGGGGGACAGACCTCTCCGAGCAGTACTTC. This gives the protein CSARGTDLSEQYF.

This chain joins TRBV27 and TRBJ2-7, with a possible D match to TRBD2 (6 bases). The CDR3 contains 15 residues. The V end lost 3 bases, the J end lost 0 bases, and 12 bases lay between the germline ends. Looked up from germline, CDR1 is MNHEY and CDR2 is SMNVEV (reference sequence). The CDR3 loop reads CASSFASASSYEQYF. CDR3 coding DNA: TGTGCCAGCAGTTTCGCTAGCGCGAGCTCCTACGAGCAGTACTTC.

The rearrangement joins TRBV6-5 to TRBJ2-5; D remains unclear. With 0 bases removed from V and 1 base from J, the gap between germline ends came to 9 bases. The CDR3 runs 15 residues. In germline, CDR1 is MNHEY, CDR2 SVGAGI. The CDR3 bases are TGTGCCAGCAGTTACTCCGAAGGGTTCCAAGAGACCCAGTACTTC. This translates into CASSYSEGFQETQYF.

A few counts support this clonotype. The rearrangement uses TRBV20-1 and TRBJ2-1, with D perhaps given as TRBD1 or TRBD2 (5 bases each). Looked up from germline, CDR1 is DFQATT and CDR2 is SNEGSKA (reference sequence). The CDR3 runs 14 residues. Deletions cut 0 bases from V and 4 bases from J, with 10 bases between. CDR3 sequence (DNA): TGCAGTGCTAGAGAACCGGGGACGTACAATGAGCAGTTCTTC. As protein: CSAREPGTYNEQFF.

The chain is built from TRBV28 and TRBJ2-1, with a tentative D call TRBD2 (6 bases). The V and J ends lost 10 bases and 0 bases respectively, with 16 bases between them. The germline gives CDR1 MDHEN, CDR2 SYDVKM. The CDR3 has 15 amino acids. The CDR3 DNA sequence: TGTGCCACCACCGGGCTAGCGAGCTCCTACAATGAGCAGTTCTTC. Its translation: CATTGLASSYNEQFF.

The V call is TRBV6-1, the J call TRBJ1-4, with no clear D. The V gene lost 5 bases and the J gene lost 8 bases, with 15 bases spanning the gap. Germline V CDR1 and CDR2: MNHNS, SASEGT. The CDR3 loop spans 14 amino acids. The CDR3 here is CASSLGAHGEKLFF. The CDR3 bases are TGTGCCAGCAGTCTAGGAGCTCACGGGGAAAAACTGTTTTTT.

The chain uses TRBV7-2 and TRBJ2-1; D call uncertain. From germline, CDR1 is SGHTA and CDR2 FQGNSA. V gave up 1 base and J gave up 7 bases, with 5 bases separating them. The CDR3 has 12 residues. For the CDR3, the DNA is TGTGCCAGCAGCTTAGGATGGAATGAGCAGTTCTTC. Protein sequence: CASSLGWNEQFF. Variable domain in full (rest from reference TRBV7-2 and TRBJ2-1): GAGVSQSPSNKVTEKGKDVELRCDPISGHTALYWYRQSLGQGLEFLIYFQGNSAPDKSGLPSDRFSAERTGGSVSTLTIQRTQQEDSAVYLCASSLGWNEQFFGPGTRLTVL.